The subject of this entry is one T cell receptor beta chain. Its recognized antigen is unknown. Base-call qualities are not available, and no considerably larger clone is one nucleotide away. TCRbeta CDR3 regions were amplified from genomic DNA by means of the immunoSEQ Assay, a bias-controlled multiplex PCR. In the paper's pipeline: The number of nucleated cells in each sample was estimated from the amplification of reference gene primers within the assay. To quantify the absolute abundance of each unique TCRbeta CDR3 rearrangement, sequence reads were collapsed and filtered. For each sample, productive Simpson clonality was calculated as the square root of Simpson's diversity index over productive rearrangements. TCRdb took over this immuneACCESS table, retaining in-frame rearrangements with V and J assigned. Such tables are incomplete; in checked studies, under half of the missing clones stem from an unresolved V gene, and the remainder is unexplained. V and J calls plus clone size are reproduced from that table; the DNA served to infer D and trimming. The sample has tens of thousands of clones on record, about 87% of them singletons. In total, the top ten clones hold 9.1% of the sample.

The CDR3, cysteine through phenylalanine, is 15 amino acids long. Just CDR3 DNA is preserved here, 45 bases in frame from base 1. In the germline V gene (reference sequence), CDR1 corresponds to LNHDA and CDR2 to SQIVND. V is cut back by 7 bases and J by 8 bases, with 14 bases in the junction unmatched. Each collaborating institution followed its own protocols to collect whole blood in K2EDTA tubes. For TCRbeta analysis, collaborator samples were shipped as frozen whole blood, as isolated PBMCs, or as DNA extracted from either sample type. The data belong to a study of blood T cell repertoires in COVID-19 (TCRdb year 2020). Background for the entire study: The collaborator samples originated in the United States, Italy and Spain and spanned the acute and convalescent phases of COVID-19. The prospective study material was composed of cDNA or gDNA derived from T cells, B-cell-depleted T cells, or PBMCs. Deeply sampled blood TCRbeta repertoires from subjects exposed to, actively infected with, or recovered from COVID-19 were included in the dataset. The repertoires were released in a freely available public database intended as a resource for research on the immune response to SARS-CoV-2. Samples came from the ongoing ImmuneRACE study (first 160 participants) plus 1,254 subjects from 6 global collaborators. Nearly every sample came with metadata listing a de-identified subject ID, COVID-19 status, age in years and sex. Where available, HLA class I and class II types were obtained from metadata supplied by the sample provider rather than from assay-based typing. Broader findings and caveats from the paper: How much clinical and demographic metadata was included differed by source and by participant, and the metadata was provided uncurated.

The receptor was derived from a human donor in a cohort sampled during active COVID-19. Here the chain combines TRBV19 and TRBJ1-2, with 9 bases in between that match TRBD1. The specimen sequenced was peripheral blood. The CDR3 protein sequence reads: CASITSGTGISGYTF. The DNA sequence follows: TGTGCCAGTATTACATCCGGGACAGGGATCTCCGGCTACACCTTC.